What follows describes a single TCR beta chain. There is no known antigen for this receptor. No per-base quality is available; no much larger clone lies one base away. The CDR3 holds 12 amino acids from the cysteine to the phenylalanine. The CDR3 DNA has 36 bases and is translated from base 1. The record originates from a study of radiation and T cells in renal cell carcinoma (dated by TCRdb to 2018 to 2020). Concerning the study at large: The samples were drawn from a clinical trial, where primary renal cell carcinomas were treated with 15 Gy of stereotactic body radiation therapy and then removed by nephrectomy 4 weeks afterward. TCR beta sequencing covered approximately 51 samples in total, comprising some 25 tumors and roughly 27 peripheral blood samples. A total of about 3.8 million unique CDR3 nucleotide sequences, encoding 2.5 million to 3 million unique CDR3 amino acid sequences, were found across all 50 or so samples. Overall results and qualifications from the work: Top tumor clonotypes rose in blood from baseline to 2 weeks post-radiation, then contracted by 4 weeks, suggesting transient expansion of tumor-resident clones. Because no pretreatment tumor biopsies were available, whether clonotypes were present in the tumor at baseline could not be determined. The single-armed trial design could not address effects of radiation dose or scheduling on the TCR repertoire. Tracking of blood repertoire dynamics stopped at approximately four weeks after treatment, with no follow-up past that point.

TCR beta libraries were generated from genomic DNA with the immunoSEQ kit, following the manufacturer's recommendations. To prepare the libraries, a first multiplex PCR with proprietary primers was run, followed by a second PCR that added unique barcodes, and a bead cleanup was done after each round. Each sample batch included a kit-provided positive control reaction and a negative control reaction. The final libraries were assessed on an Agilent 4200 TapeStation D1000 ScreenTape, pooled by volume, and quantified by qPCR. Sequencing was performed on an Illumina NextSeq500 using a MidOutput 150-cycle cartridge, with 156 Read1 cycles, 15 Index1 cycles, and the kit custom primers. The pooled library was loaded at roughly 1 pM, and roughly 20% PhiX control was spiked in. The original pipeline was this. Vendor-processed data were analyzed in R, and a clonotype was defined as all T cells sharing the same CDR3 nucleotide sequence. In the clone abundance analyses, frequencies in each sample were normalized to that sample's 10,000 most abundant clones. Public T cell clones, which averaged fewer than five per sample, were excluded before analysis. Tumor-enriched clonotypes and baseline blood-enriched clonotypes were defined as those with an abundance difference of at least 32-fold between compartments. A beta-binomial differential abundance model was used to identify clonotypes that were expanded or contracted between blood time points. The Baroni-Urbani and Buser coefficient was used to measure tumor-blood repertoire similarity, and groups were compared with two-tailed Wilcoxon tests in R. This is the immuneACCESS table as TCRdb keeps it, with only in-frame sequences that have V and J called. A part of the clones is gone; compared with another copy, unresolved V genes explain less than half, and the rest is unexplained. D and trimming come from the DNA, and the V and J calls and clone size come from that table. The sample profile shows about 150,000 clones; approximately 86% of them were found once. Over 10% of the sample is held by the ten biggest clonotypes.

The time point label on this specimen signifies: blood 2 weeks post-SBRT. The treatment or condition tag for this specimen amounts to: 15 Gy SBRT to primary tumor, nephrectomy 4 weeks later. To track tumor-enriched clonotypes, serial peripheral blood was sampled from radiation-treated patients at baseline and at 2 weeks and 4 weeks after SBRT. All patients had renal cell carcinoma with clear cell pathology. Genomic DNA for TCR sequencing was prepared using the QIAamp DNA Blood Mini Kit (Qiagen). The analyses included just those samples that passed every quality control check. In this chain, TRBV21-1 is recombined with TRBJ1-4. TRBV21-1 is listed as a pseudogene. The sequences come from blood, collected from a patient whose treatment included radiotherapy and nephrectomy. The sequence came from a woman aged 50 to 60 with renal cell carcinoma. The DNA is TGTGCCAGCAGCAAAGTTTGTGAAAAACTGTTTTTT. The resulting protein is CASSKVCEKLFF.